The following is a T cell receptor beta chain sequence with its context. This sample is drawn from a study of blood T cell repertoires in COVID-19. Looking at the study overall: The United States, Italy and Spain provided the acute and convalescent COVID-19 samples.

Here immunoSEQ multiplex PCR was the method, and the copy in TCRdb shows in-frame clones only, minus some. This sample carries 250,000 to 350,000 clones, 87% of them seen once, and the ten largest clones take 2% to 2.5%. The sequenced material came from peripheral blood. The origin of this receptor is a woman aged 45-65 years who had recovered from COVID-19.

CDR3 DNA: TGCGCCAGCAGCCAAGATGACCTAGCGGGAGCCAGCGGGGAGCTGTTTTTT. Its translation is CASSQDDLAGASGELFF. This rearrangement joins TRBV4-1 to TRBJ2-2; 10 bases align to TRBD2. Losses at the gene ends were 0 bases for V and 7 bases for J; bases not matched to a gene: 8. Germline V gene sequence: CDR1 MGHRA, CDR2 YSYEKL. The CDR3 is 17 residues long.